A single sample is the source of the 29 T cell receptor beta chains below, sequenced in a study of OX40 agonist ivuxolimab in advanced cancers. Clones were read by immunoSEQ multiplex PCR, and TCRdb kept only the in-frame ones, dropping some. The sample shows about 79,000 clones, more than 85% of them seen only once. The specimen was CD4+ or CD8+ T cells sorted from blood, collected in a trial of the OX40 agonist ivuxolimab. These receptors were collected from an adult with an advanced solid tumor such as melanoma, head and neck, liver or kidney cancer.

This clone was recorded only once. The chain recombines TRBV5-1 with TRBJ1-2, with 7 bases matching TRBD1. This CDR3 has 13 residues. J gave up 4 bases and V 4 bases, and 4 bases lay outside the gene matches. CDR1 is SGHRS, CDR2 YFSETQ, per germline. The CDR3 is CASSPGTAYGYTF. The CDR3 coding sequence is TGCGCCAGCAGCCCCGGGACAGCCTATGGCTACACCTTC. The full variable domain, rest sourced from reference TRBV5-1 and TRBJ1-2, is KAGVTQTPRYLIKTRGQQVTLSCSPISGHRSVSWYQQTPGQGLQFLFEYFSETQRNKGNFPGRFSGRQFSNSRSEMNVSTLELGDSALYLCASSPGTAYGYTFGSGTRLTVV.

V and J are TRBV5-1 and TRBJ2-1; 8 bases agree with TRBD2. CDR3 length: 15 residues. Looked up from germline, CDR1 is SGHRS and CDR2 is YFSETQ. V lost 4 bases, J lost 0 bases, and 3 bases stayed unmatched. CDR3 DNA: TGCGCCAGCAGCACGAGCGGGAGCTCCTACAATGAGCAGTTCTTC. Its translation is CASSTSGSSYNEQFF.

The CDR3 sequence is CASSGPGRKETQYF. In DNA, the CDR3 is TGTGCCAGCAGCGGTCCGGGACGGAAAGAGACCCAGTACTTC. This chain connects TRBV11-2 to TRBJ2-5; the D gene could be TRBD1 or TRBD2 (5 bases each). The CDR3 consists of 14 residues. V was shortened by 5 bases and J by 3 bases, with 13 bases between the two germline ends. The V gene's germline CDR1 is SGHAT and CDR2 FQNNGV.

The chain joins TRBV5-1 to TRBJ2-3; D not resolved. Germline CDR1 is SGHRS and CDR2 is YFSETQ. This CDR3 region has 15 residues. V was pared by 1 base and J by 0 bases, with 9 bases between. The CDR3 bases are TGCGCCAGCAGCTTGTTTGGGCCTAGCACAGATACGCAGTATTTT. This gives the protein CASSLFGPSTDTQYF.

This clone showed up just a few times. The chain couples TRBV30 to TRBJ1-1; 9 bases agree with TRBD1. Germline CDR1 GTSNPN, CDR2 SVGIG (reference sequence). The CDR3 loop spans 13 amino acids. V lost 4 bases to trimming and J lost 10 bases; unmatched junction nucleotides: 10. The CDR3 is CAWTTDRGGSAFF. The DNA of the CDR3 is TGTGCCTGGACTACGGACAGGGGAGGATCAGCTTTCTTT. The variable domain in full, completed from reference TRBV30 and TRBJ1-1, reads SQTIHQWPATLVQPVGSPLSLECTVEGTSNPNLYWYRQAAGRGLQLLFYSVGIGQISSEVPQNLSASRPQDRQFILSSKKLLLSDSGFYLCAWTTDRGGSAFFGQGTRLTVV.

The rearrangement links TRBV6-6 to TRBJ2-3; possibly TRBD2 for D (6 bases). V was clipped by 8 bases and J by 2 bases, with 11 bases between them. CDR3 size: 13 residues. CDR1 is MNHNY, CDR2 SVGAGI, per germline (reference sequence). CDR3 DNA sequence: TGTGCCAGCCAGCGGGCCAACACAGATACGCAGTATTTT. This gives the protein CASQRANTDTQYF.

The V call is TRBV7-3, the J call TRBJ2-1; D might be TRBD1 (5 bases). This CDR3 contains 14 residues. Trimming shortened V by 1 base and J by 8 bases, and 12 bases separated the two germline ends. Germline loops: CDR1 SGHTA, CDR2 FQGTGA. CDR3 amino acids: CASSLIAGNDEQFF. For the CDR3, the DNA is TGTGCCAGCAGCTTAATTGCAGGGAACGATGAGCAGTTCTTC.

This clone was counted a few times. V gene TRBV6-5 combines with J gene TRBJ1-1; no clear D gene. The germline V gene encodes CDR1 MNHEY and CDR2 SVGAGI. There are 13 residues in the CDR3. Trimming cost V 2 bases and J 1 base, with 5 bases left between them. The CDR3 coding sequence is TGTGCCAGCAGTTACCTTCCGAACACTGAAGCTTTCTTT. It yields the protein CASSYLPNTEAFF.

J is TRBJ1-2 and V is TRBV5-3; no clear D gene. TRBV5-3 is an open reading frame whose function is uncertain. V lost 7 bases and J lost 6, with 4 bases in between. The CDR3 covers 9 residues. CDR3 bases: TGTGCCAGAGGCCATGGCTACACCTTC. Its protein product is CARGHGYTF.

CDR3 protein: CASSPWTGLNTIYF. In nucleotides, the CDR3 is TGTGCCAGCAGCCCCTGGACAGGATTAAACACCATATATTTT. V gene TRBV5-5 combines with J gene TRBJ1-3; 7 bases are shared with TRBD1. V dropped 4 bases and J dropped 6; count of bases not matched to a gene: 7. The length of the CDR3 is 14 residues. Germline V CDR1 and CDR2: SGHKS, YYEKEE (reference sequence).

The chain carries TRBV30 and TRBJ2-4; D unclear. With 4 bases removed from V and 9 bases from J, the gap between germline ends came to 16 bases. Per the germline V gene, CDR1 is GTSNPN and CDR2 is SVGIG (reference sequence). This CDR3 is 13 amino acids long. The CDR3 nucleotides are TGTGCCTGGACCGATCGGGTACTTACCATTCAGTACTTC. The encoded protein is CAWTDRVLTIQYF.

The genes are TRBV11-1 and TRBJ2-1, with 11 nucleotides matching TRBD2. The CDR3 is made up of 16 amino acids. Trimming took 11 bases from V and 4 from J; bases not matched to a gene: 13. Germline V CDR1 and CDR2: SGHAT, FQDESV (reference sequence). In DNA form, the CDR3 reads TGTGCCGGAGGGGTACCGGGACTAGCGGCTTACAATGAGCAGTTCTTC. Protein: CAGGVPGLAAYNEQFF.

This rearrangement joins TRBV28 to TRBJ1-5; no firm D call. The germline V and J ends were trimmed by 6 bases and 6 bases, with 9 bases remaining between them. Germline CDR1 MDHEN, CDR2 SYDVKM. The CDR3 contains 12 residues. The CDR3 loop reads CASSPLGQPQHF. The CDR3 region has the DNA TGTGCCAGCAGCCCCTTGGGTCAGCCCCAGCATTTT.

This clone has only a few counts. The chain carries TRBV30 and TRBJ1-1; D is ambiguous. Germline V gene sequence: CDR1 GTSNPN, CDR2 SVGIG (reference sequence). CDR3 length: 13 residues. Trimming took 3 bases from V and 3 from J, leaving 11 bases between them. The DNA for the CDR3 is TGTGCCTGGAGAGCCCCCCAGGACACTGAAGCTTTCTTT. Translating gives CAWRAPQDTEAFF. Full variable domain (outside the CDR3, taken from reference TRBV30 and TRBJ1-1): SQTIHQWPATLVQPVGSPLSLECTVEGTSNPNLYWYRQAAGRGLQLLFYSVGIGQISSEVPQNLSASRPQDRQFILSSKKLLLSDSGFYLCAWRAPQDTEAFFGQGTRLTVV.

The genes are TRBV28 and TRBJ2-3, with 13 bases lining up with TRBD2. CDR3 length: 17 amino acids. V shed 5 bases and J 4 bases; nucleotides not matched to a gene: 9. The V gene's germline CDR1 is MDHEN and CDR2 SYDVKM. The CDR3 region is CASSPSTSGRNSDTQYF. CDR3 nucleotide sequence: TGTGCCAGCAGTCCGTCGACTAGCGGGAGGAATTCAGATACGCAGTATTTT.

V gene TRBV12-5 combines with J gene TRBJ2-3; D is possibly TRBD1 (5 bases). CDR3 length: 12 residues. CDR1 LGHNT and CDR2 FRNRAP come from the germline V gene. CDR3: CARRGWADTQYF. The CDR3 nucleotides are TGTGCCCGAAGGGGTTGGGCAGATACGCAGTATTTT.

This chain joins TRBV27 and TRBJ2-6; D gene uncertain. CDR1 and CDR2 from the germline V gene are MNHEY and SMNVEV (reference sequence). The CDR3 extends over 14 amino acids. The V gene lost 6 bases and the J gene lost 4 bases, with 10 bases spanning the gap. CDR3 loop: CASRPVVGANVLTF. The CDR3 coding sequence is TGTGCCAGCAGGCCCGTCGTGGGGGCCAACGTCCTGACTTTC. The variable domain in full, with the rest retrieved from reference TRBV27 and TRBJ2-6, is EAQVTQNPRYLITVTGKKLTVTCSQNMNHEYMSWYRQDPGLGLRQIYYSMNVEVTDKGDVPEGYKVSRKEKRNFPLILESPSPNQTSLYFCASRPVVGANVLTFGAGSRLTVL.

V usage is TRBV5-1 and J usage is TRBJ2-3, with D possibly TRBD1 on 6 matching bases. CDR1 and CDR2 from the germline V gene are SGHRS and YFSETQ. The V end lost 4 bases, the J end lost 0 bases, and 12 bases lay between the germline ends. The length of the CDR3 is 15 residues. The CDR3 sequence: CASSQGQLSTDTQYF. In nucleotides, the CDR3 is TGCGCCAGCAGCCAAGGACAGCTTAGCACAGATACGCAGTATTTT.

The chain combines TRBV9 with TRBJ2-3; possibly TRBD1 or TRBD2 for D (5 bases each). The CDR3 runs 14 residues. Trimming took 7 bases from V and 0 from J, leaving 12 bases between them. Germline CDR1 is SGDLS and CDR2 is YYNGEE. CDR3 amino acids: CASGVGASTDTQYF. The CDR3 DNA is TGTGCCAGCGGGGTCGGGGCCAGCACAGATACGCAGTATTTT.

This rearrangement joins TRBV6-6 to TRBJ2-7; a possible D gene is TRBD2 (6 bases). CDR3 size: 12 residues. Germline V gene lookup returns CDR1 MNHNY and CDR2 SVGAGI (reference sequence). The V and J ends lost 6 bases and 0 bases respectively, with 6 bases between them. The CDR3 bases are TGTGCCAGCAGGGGGGGCTCCTACGAGCAGTACTTC. This translates into CASRGGSYEQYF.

The chain is built from TRBV14 and TRBJ2-1; the match to TRBD2 covers 8 bases. The CDR3 consists of 18 residues. Per germline, CDR1 SGHDN and CDR2 FVKESK. V lost 1 base, J lost 0 bases, and 8 bases stayed unmatched. This CDR3 reads CASSQGLAGSPSYNEQFF. Here the CDR3 DNA reads TGTGCCAGCAGCCAAGGGCTAGCGGGTAGCCCCTCCTACAATGAGCAGTTCTTC.

The V and J genes are TRBV13 and TRBJ2-2, with 8 positions matching TRBD1. Trimming cost V 5 bases and J 7 bases; bases outside gene matches: 9. The germline gives CDR1 PRHDT, CDR2 FYEKMQ (reference sequence). This CDR3 is 15 amino acids long. Here the CDR3 reads CASSDRTGMDGELFF. The CDR3 DNA sequence: TGTGCCAGCAGCGACCGGACAGGGATGGACGGGGAGCTGTTTTTT.

The V and J genes are TRBV19 and TRBJ2-7; D ambiguous. The ends were cut back, 0 bases at V and 2 bases at J, with 8 bases in the middle. Germline CDR1 is LNHDA and CDR2 is SQIVND (reference sequence). CDR3 size: 14 residues. CDR3 in amino acids: CASSIDTGPYEQYF. The CDR3 coding sequence is TGTGCCAGTAGTATAGACACTGGACCCTACGAGCAGTACTTC.

Only one count was recorded for this clone. V and J are TRBV9 and TRBJ1-3, with a possible D match to TRBD1 (6 bases). The CDR3 runs 15 residues. Germline V CDR1 and CDR2: SGDLS, YYNGEE. V shed 2 bases and J shed 4 bases, with 13 bases lying between them. CDR3 loop: CASSVDWGRGNTIYF. The CDR3 nucleotides read TGTGCCAGCAGCGTCGACTGGGGGCGAGGAAACACCATATATTTT.

The chain links TRBV20-1 to TRBJ2-5; D remains ambiguous. CDR1 is DFQATT and CDR2 is SNEGSKA in the germline V gene (reference sequence). The CDR3 is made up of 10 amino acids. Deletions cut 0 bases from V and 4 bases from J, with 0 bases between. In DNA, the CDR3 is TGCAGTGCTAGAGAAGAGACCCAGTACTTC. It codes for CSAREETQYF.

This CDR3 reads CASSLAGGAATEAFF. The CDR3 nucleotides read TGCGCCAGCAGCTTGGCCGGGGGGGCCGCCACTGAAGCTTTCTTT. This chain uses TRBV5-1 with TRBJ1-1, with D tentatively TRBD1 (6 bases). The germline V gene encodes CDR1 SGHRS and CDR2 YFSETQ. This CDR3 is built from 15 residues. The V gene lost 0 bases and the J gene lost 4 bases, with 13 bases spanning the gap.

The chain employs TRBV4-2 and TRBJ2-7; no definite D call. The V end lost 1 base, the J end lost 1 base, and 8 bases lay between the germline ends. Germline V gives CDR1 LGHNA, CDR2 YNFKEQ. The CDR3 spans 14 residues. The CDR3 region has the DNA TGTGCCAGCAGCCAAGTCGGCGGATCCTACGAGCAGTACTTC. Its translation is CASSQVGGSYEQYF.

About this clone itself: Sequence at one end of the junction differs from germline and may be a read error. The sample carries other DNA sequences with the same CDR3. The chain joins TRBV11-3 to TRBJ1-5; TRBD1 might be the D (5 bases). Germline CDR1 is SGHNT and CDR2 is YENEEA. The CDR3 covers 19 residues. As DNA, the CDR3 is TGCGCCAGCAGCTTAGGGAGGGGACCGCCTGGCTATAGCAATCAGCCCCAGCATTTT. Translation: CASSLGRGPPGYSNQPQHF.

The CDR3 sequence: CASSLVGPSHEQYF. The CDR3 DNA reads as TGTGCCAGCAGCTTGGTTGGGCCTTCCCACGAGCAGTACTTC. The gene calls are TRBV5-6 and TRBJ2-7, with no clear D. The ends were cut back, 0 bases at V and 5 bases at J, with 12 bases in the middle. Germline V lookup: CDR1 SGHDT, CDR2 YYEEEE. The CDR3 covers 14 residues.